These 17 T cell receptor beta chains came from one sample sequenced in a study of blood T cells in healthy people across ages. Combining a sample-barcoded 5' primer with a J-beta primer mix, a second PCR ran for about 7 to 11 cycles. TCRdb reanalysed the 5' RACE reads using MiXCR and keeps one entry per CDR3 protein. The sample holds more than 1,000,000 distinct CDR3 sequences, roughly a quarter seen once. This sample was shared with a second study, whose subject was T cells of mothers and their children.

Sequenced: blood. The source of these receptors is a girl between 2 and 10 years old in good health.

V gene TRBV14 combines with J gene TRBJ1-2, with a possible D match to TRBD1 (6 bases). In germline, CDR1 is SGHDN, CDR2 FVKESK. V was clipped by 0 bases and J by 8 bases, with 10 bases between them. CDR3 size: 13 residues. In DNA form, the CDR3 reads TGTGCCAGCAGCCAAGATTTCGGGGGCGGCTACACCTTC. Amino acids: CASSQDFGGGYTF. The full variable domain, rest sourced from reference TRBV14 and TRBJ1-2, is EAGVTQFPSHSVIEKGQTVTLRCDPISGHDNLYWYRRVMGKEIKFLLHFVKESKQDESGMPNNRFLAERTGGTYSTLKVQPAELEDSGVYFCASSQDFGGGYTFGSGTRLTVV.

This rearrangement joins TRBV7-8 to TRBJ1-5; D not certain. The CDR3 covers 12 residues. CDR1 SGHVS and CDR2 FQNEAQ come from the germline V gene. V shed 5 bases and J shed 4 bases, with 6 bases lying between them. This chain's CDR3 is CASSHMNQPQHF. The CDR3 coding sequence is TGTGCCAGCAGCCACATGAATCAGCCCCAGCATTTT. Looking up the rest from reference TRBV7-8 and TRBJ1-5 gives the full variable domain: GAGVSQSPRYKVAKRGQDVALRCDPISGHVSLFWYQQALGQGPEFLTYFQNEAQLDKSGLPSDRFFAERPEGSVSTLKIQRTQQEDSAVYLCASSHMNQPQHFGDGTRLSIL.

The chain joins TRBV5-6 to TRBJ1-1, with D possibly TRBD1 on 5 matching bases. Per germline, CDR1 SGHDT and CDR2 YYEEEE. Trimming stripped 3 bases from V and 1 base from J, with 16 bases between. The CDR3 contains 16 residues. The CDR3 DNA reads TGTGCCAGCAGCTACGACACTGGACATCCGAACACTGAAGCTTTCTTT. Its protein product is CASSYDTGHPNTEAFF.

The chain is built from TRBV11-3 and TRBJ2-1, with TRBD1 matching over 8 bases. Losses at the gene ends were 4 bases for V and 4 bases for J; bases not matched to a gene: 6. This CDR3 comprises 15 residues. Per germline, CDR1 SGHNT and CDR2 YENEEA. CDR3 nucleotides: TGTGCCAGCAGCTCCAGGACAGGGCTTTACAATGAGCAGTTCTTC. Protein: CASSSRTGLYNEQFF.

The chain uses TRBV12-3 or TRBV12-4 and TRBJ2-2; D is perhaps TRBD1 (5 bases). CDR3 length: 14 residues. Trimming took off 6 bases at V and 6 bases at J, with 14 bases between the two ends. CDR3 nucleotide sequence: TGTGCCAGCAGCAGACCAGGGTTCTCCGGGGAGCTGTTTTTT. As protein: CASSRPGFSGELFF.

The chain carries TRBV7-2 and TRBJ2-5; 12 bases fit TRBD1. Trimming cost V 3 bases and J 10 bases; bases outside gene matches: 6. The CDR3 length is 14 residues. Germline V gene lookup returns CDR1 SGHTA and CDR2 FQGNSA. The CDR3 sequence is CASSLNRDRGLQYF. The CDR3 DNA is TGTGCCAGCAGCTTGAACCGGGACAGGGGGCTCCAGTACTTC.

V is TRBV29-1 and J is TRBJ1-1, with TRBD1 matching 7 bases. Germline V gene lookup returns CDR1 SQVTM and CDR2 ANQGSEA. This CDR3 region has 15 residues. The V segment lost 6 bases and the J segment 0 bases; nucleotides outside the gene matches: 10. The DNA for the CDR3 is TGCAGCGTAGCCAAACTGACAGGGATGAACACTGAAGCTTTCTTT. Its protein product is CSVAKLTGMNTEAFF.

CDR3 sequence: CASKLHRGPTGELFF. CDR3 bases: TGTGCCAGCAAATTACACAGGGGGCCCACCGGGGAGCTGTTTTTT. V gene TRBV6-2 or TRBV6-3 combines with J gene TRBJ2-2; 9 nucleotides align to TRBD1. The CDR3 runs to 15 residues. Per the germline V gene, CDR1 is MNHEY and CDR2 is SVGEGT. The V gene end was trimmed by 7 bases and the J gene end by 4 bases; junction bases not matched to a gene: 7.

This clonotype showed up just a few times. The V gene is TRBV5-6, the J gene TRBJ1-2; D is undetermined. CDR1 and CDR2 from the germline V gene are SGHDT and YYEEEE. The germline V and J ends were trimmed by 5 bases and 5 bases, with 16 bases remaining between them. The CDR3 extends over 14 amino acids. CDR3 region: CASRDERVGYGYTF. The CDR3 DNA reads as TGTGCCAGCAGGGATGAGAGGGTTGGATATGGCTACACCTTC.

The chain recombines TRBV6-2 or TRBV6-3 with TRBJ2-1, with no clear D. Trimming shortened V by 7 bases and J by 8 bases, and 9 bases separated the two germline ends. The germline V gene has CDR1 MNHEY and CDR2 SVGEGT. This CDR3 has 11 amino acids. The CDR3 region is CASTYYHEQFF. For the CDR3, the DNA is TGTGCCAGCACCTACTATCATGAGCAGTTCTTC.

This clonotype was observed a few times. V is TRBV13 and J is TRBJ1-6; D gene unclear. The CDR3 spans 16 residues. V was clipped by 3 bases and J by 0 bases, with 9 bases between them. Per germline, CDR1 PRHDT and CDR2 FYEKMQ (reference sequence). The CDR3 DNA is TGTGCCAGCAGCTTGTATGGTAGCTCCTATAATTCACCCCTCCACTTT. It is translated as CASSLYGSSYNSPLHF.

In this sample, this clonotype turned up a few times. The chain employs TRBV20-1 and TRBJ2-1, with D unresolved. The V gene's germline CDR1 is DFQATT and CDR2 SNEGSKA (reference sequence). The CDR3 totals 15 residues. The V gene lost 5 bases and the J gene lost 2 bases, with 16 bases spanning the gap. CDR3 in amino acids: CSAGLIGRPYNEQFF. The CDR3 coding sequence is TGCAGTGCTGGGCTTATCGGAAGACCCTACAATGAGCAGTTCTTC.

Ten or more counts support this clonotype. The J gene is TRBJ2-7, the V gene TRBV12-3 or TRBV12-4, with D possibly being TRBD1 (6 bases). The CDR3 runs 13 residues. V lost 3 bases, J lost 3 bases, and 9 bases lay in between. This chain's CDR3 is CASSLGALYEQYF. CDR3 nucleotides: TGTGCCAGCAGTTTGGGGGCCCTCTACGAGCAGTACTTC.

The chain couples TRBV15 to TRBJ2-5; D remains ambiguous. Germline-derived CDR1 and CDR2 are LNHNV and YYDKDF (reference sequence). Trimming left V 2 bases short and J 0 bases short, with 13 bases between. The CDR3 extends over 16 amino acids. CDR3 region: CATSRNRVEYQETQYF. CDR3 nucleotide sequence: TGTGCCACCAGCAGAAATCGAGTAGAGTACCAAGAGACCCAGTACTTC.

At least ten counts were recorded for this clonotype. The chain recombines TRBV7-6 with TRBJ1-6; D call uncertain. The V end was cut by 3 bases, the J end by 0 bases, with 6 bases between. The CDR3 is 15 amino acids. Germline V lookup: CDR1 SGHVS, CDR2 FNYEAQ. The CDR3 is CASSFESSYNSPLHF. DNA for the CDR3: TGTGCCAGCAGCTTCGAGAGCTCCTATAATTCACCCCTCCACTTT.

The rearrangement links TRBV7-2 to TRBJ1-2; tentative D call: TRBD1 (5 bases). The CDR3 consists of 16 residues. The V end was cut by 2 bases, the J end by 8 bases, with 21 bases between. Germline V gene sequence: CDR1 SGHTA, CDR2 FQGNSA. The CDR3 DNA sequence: TGTGCCAGCAGCTTACAATCTACGGGGACCAACCTGGGCTACACCTTC. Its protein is CASSLQSTGTNLGYTF.

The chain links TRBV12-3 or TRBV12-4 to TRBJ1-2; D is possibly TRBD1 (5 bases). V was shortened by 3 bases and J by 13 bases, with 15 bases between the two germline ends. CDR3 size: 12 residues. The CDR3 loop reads CASSFSGVRGTF. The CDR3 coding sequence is TGTGCCAGCAGTTTTTCGGGTGTGAGGGGCACCTTC.